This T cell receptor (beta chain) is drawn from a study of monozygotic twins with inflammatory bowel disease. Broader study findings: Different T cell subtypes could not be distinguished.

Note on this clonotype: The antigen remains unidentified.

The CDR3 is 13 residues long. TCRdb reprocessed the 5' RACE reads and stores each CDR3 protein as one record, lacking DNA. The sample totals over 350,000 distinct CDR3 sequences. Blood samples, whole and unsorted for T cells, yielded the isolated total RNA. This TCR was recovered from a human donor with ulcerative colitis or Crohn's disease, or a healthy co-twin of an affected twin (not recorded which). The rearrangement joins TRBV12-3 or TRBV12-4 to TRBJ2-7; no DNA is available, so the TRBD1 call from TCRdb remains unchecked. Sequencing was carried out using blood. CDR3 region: CASSDGQVPEQYF.